The 13 T cell receptor beta chains below were found in one sample sequenced in a study of technical replicates of blood from a handful of donors. Produced via immunoSEQ multiplex PCR; TCRdb's table is partial and in-frame only. The data show about 50,000 clones, 90% to 95% seen once. Material: PBMCs. These receptors were collected from a human donor in good health. Some clones in this sample may be carry-over from other donors' samples.

This clone has just a few counts. The V and J genes are TRBV6-5 and TRBJ1-5; possibly TRBD1 for D (6 bases). Trimming pared 6 bases from V and 4 bases from J, leaving 13 bases between. The germline V gene encodes CDR1 MNHEY and CDR2 SVGAGI. The CDR3 has 14 residues. The CDR3 nucleotides read TGTGCCAGCAGGACTGGACAGCGGAATCAGCCCCAGCATTTT. Its protein is CASRTGQRNQPQHF.

The chain joins TRBV4-3 to TRBJ1-3; TRBD1 aligns across 9 bases. From germline, CDR1 is LGHNA and CDR2 YSLEER. V was pared by 0 bases and J by 3 bases, with 6 bases of the junction left unmatched. This CDR3 contains 17 residues. CDR3 sequence (DNA): TGCGCCAGCAGCCAAGATCAACAGGGGGCATTTGGAAACACCATATATTTT. Its protein is CASSQDQQGAFGNTIYF.

J is TRBJ1-3 and V is TRBV5-6; a possible D gene is TRBD1 (5 bases). In germline, CDR1 is SGHDT, CDR2 YYEEEE. V was cut by 4 bases and J by 10 bases, with 15 bases left in between. The CDR3 length is 13 residues. CDR3 loop: CASSREVGHTIYF. In DNA form, the CDR3 reads TGTGCCAGCAGCCGAGAGGTAGGACATACCATATATTTT.

This chain joins TRBV30 and TRBJ2-5, with a possible D match to TRBD1 (6 bases). CDR3 length: 11 amino acids. Per germline, CDR1 GTSNPN and CDR2 SVGIG (reference sequence). Deletions cut 3 bases from V and 8 bases from J, with 10 bases between. The DNA for the CDR3 is TGTGCCTGGAGACCACAGGGCACCCAGTACTTC. Amino acid sequence: CAWRPQGTQYF.

The chain is built from TRBV20-1 and TRBJ2-5; a weak D match, TRBD1 (6 bases). Germline V lookup: CDR1 DFQATT, CDR2 SNEGSKA (reference sequence). This CDR3 has 11 amino acids. Trimming took 1 base from V and 7 from J, leaving 7 bases between them. This CDR3 reads CSARGGGTQYF. The CDR3 nucleotides are TGCAGTGCTAGAGGAGGGGGGACCCAGTACTTC.

This clone was seen a single time. The chain recombines TRBV4-2 with TRBJ2-4, with D possibly TRBD1 on 6 matching bases. V shed 3 bases and J shed 3 bases, with 15 bases lying between them. The CDR3 is 16 residues long. Looked up from germline, CDR1 is LGHNA and CDR2 is YNFKEQ. This CDR3 is CASSHIQGFGKNIQYF. The CDR3 DNA follows: TGTGCCAGCAGCCACATACAGGGTTTCGGCAAAAACATTCAGTACTTC.

This chain uses TRBV5-4 with TRBJ1-1; weak D call: TRBD1 (6 bases). Germline CDR1 and CDR2: SGHNT and YYREEE (reference sequence). Trimming shortened V by 0 bases and J by 11 bases, and 20 bases separated the two germline ends. There are 15 residues in the CDR3. CDR3 protein: CASSLAYGRGPEAFF. The CDR3, as DNA: TGTGCCAGCAGCTTGGCCTACGGCAGGGGCCCGGAGGCTTTCTTT.

The V gene is TRBV13, the J gene TRBJ1-1; 9 bases line up with TRBD1. Germline V CDR1 and CDR2: PRHDT, FYEKMQ (reference sequence). Trimming removed 2 bases from V and 3 bases from J; junction bases left unmatched: 4. The CDR3 is made up of 15 amino acids. The CDR3 nucleotides are TGTGCCAGCAGCTTAACGGGACAGGGAGACACTGAAGCTTTCTTT. This sequence encodes CASSLTGQGDTEAFF.

V usage is TRBV6-5 and J usage is TRBJ2-1; 12 bases line up with TRBD2. The CDR3 totals 15 residues. Losses at the gene ends were 7 bases for V and 9 bases for J; bases not matched to a gene: 10. Looked up from germline, CDR1 is MNHEY and CDR2 is SVGAGI. The DNA of the CDR3 is TGTGCCAGCACTTGGACTAGCGGGGCTCAGGGTGAGCAGTTCTTC. It is translated as CASTWTSGAQGEQFF.

The V and J genes are TRBV10-2 and TRBJ2-7; 7 positions agree with TRBD1. V was clipped by 9 bases and J by 0 bases; unmatched bases: 5. Germline V gene data show CDR1 as WSHSY and CDR2 as SAAADI. The CDR3 consists of 13 residues. CDR3 residues: CASQGGNSYEQYF. The CDR3 DNA follows: TGCGCCAGTCAAGGGGGCAACTCCTACGAGCAGTACTTC.

In its sample, this clone was seen once. The genes are TRBV29-1 and TRBJ1-3; D ambiguous. CDR1 SQVTM and CDR2 ANQGSEA come from the germline V gene. V was shortened by 1 base and J by 0 bases, with 10 bases between the two germline ends. The CDR3 is 15 residues long. CDR3 nucleotides: TGCAGCGTTGAAGGCTTCCGGGGCTCTGGAAACACCATATATTTT. This gives the protein CSVEGFRGSGNTIYF.

The chain has TRBV15 and TRBJ2-7, with 8 bases fitting TRBD1. Trimming took 0 bases from V and 7 from J; bases not matched to a gene: 8. The CDR3 consists of 15 residues. In germline, CDR1 is LNHNV, CDR2 YYDKDF (reference sequence). As DNA, the CDR3 is TGTGCCACCAGCAGAGATCGGGCAGGGGGCCATGAGCAGTACTTC. It codes for CATSRDRAGGHEQYF.

This clone has just a few counts. The chain recombines TRBV5-1 with TRBJ2-5; TRBD2 agrees at 7 bases. V lost 4 bases to trimming and J lost 5 bases; unmatched junction nucleotides: 5. From germline, CDR1 is SGHRS and CDR2 YFSETQ. CDR3 size: 13 residues. The CDR3 nucleotides are TGCGCCAGCAGCCGGACTAGAGAGGAGACCCAGTACTTC. Its translation is CASSRTREETQYF.